A single sample is the source of the 9 T cell receptor beta chains below, sequenced in a study of cytomegalovirus exposure and HLA in healthy donors. The PCR contained 60 Vbeta and 13 Jbeta primers. Profiled with immunoSEQ multiplex PCR; TCRdb holds only in-frame clones, not every one. The table records 75,000 to 80,000 clones, roughly 75% of them present only once. Material: PBMCs. Receptors originate from a male donor in good health and CMV-seronegative.

V gene TRBV15 combines with J gene TRBJ2-7, with 9 bases fitting TRBD2. The CDR3 loop spans 16 amino acids. Germline V gives CDR1 LNHNV, CDR2 YYDKDF (reference sequence). V dropped 4 bases and J dropped 2; count of bases not matched to a gene: 9. CDR3 sequence: CATSKERLADTYEQYF. The CDR3 DNA sequence: TGTGCCACCAGCAAAGAAAGACTAGCGGATACCTACGAGCAGTACTTC.

This chain uses TRBV5-1 with TRBJ2-1; no clear D gene. With 4 bases removed from V and 6 bases from J, the gap between germline ends came to 8 bases. The CDR3 totals 12 residues. CDR1 is SGHRS, CDR2 YFSETQ, per germline. The CDR3 loop reads CASSLYSNEQFF. The CDR3 DNA reads TGCGCCAGCAGCCTCTACTCCAATGAGCAGTTCTTC.

The chain recombines TRBV5-4 with TRBJ1-1; D unclear. This CDR3 has 14 residues. V was trimmed by 4 bases and J by 4 bases, leaving 14 bases between them. The germline V gene encodes CDR1 SGHNT and CDR2 YYREEE (reference sequence). This CDR3 reads CASSTKQGGTEAFF. Here the CDR3 DNA reads TGTGCCAGCAGCACGAAACAAGGCGGCACTGAAGCTTTCTTT. Complete variable domain (other parts from reference TRBV5-4 and TRBJ1-1): ETGVTQSPTHLIKTRGQQVTLRCSSQSGHNTVSWYQQALGQGPQFIFQYYREEENGRGNFPPRFSGLQFPNYSSELNVNALELDDSALYLCASSTKQGGTEAFFGQGTRLTVV.

The rearrangement links TRBV11-2 to TRBJ2-3, with TRBD2 identical over 12 bases. Germline trimming cut 1 base from V and 6 bases from J; bases unmatched to any gene: 11. Germline V gene data show CDR1 as SGHAT and CDR2 as FQNNGV. The CDR3 covers 18 residues. CDR3 sequence: CASSLGWGTSGQSDTQYF. The CDR3 nucleotides are TGTGCCAGCAGCTTAGGGTGGGGGACTAGCGGGCAGTCGGATACGCAGTATTTT.

A few counts support this clone. The chain is built from TRBV4-1 and TRBJ1-1; 8 bases fit TRBD1. The CDR3 sequence is 13 residues long. With V trimmed by 5 bases and J by 3 bases, 2 bases remained unmatched. Per germline, CDR1 MGHRA and CDR2 YSYEKL. The CDR3 sequence: CASSYRGDTEAFF. The CDR3 DNA follows: TGCGCCAGCAGCTACAGGGGGGACACTGAAGCTTTCTTT.

This clone was recorded once. The CDR3, as DNA: TGTGCCAGCAGCCCCGGACTAGGGGGTGATGAGCAGTTCTTC. Residues: CASSPGLGGDEQFF. This sequence joins TRBV7-6 and TRBJ2-1, with D perhaps matching TRBD2 (7 bases). This CDR3 has 14 residues. Trimming removed 5 bases from V and 8 bases from J, with 16 bases in between. Germline loops: CDR1 SGHVS, CDR2 FNYEAQ.

Comment on this clone: In the same sample, other DNA sequences code for this CDR3. The V call is TRBV5-1, the J call TRBJ1-5; TRBD1 matches 7 bases. The germline V gene encodes CDR1 SGHRS and CDR2 YFSETQ. This CDR3 spans 15 amino acids. With V trimmed by 4 bases and J by 4 bases, 8 bases remained unmatched. The CDR3 DNA sequence: TGCGCCAGCAGCGCCTTAGGACAGGATAATCAGCCCCAGCATTTT. It encodes CASSALGQDNQPQHF.

In this sample, this clone turned up once. V usage is TRBV2 and J usage is TRBJ1-5; tentative D call: TRBD1 (6 bases). With 6 bases removed from V and 5 bases from J, the gap between germline ends came to 17 bases. Germline V gene lookup returns CDR1 SNHLY and CDR2 FYNNEI. The CDR3 runs 15 residues. CDR3 nucleotides: TGTGCCAGCAGAGGCCCAGCGGGGGCGGATCAGCCCCAGCATTTT. It encodes CASRGPAGADQPQHF.

This chain joins TRBV7-6 and TRBJ1-2; TRBD1 agrees at 8 bases. The CDR3 has 15 amino acids. J lost 6 bases, V lost 1 base, and 7 bases had no gene match. Germline V gene sequence: CDR1 SGHVS, CDR2 FNYEAQ. In DNA form, the CDR3 reads TGTGCCAGCAGCTTAGAGGGGGGACAGGTTCATGGCTACACCTTC. It codes for CASSLEGGQVHGYTF.